This passage covers 6 T cell receptor beta chains from one sample sequenced in a study of control samples from healthy donors and cancer patients. Libraries were prepared by immunoSEQ multiplex PCR; TCRdb keeps only in-frame clonotypes and omits some of them. The sample has 150,000 to 200,000 clones, almost 90% seen once. The sample taken for sequencing was blood. The source is a woman aged 50 to 65 in good health.

The chain combines TRBV29-1 with TRBJ1-1; the D is unclear. This CDR3 spans 16 amino acids. V was clipped by 0 bases and J by 6 bases, with 20 bases between them. Germline CDR1 and CDR2: SQVTM and ANQGSEA. The CDR3 reads CSVEDRVGFGFAEAFF. The CDR3 region has the DNA TGCAGCGTTGAAGATCGTGTAGGGTTCGGTTTTGCTGAAGCTTTCTTT.

The genes are TRBV7-8 and TRBJ2-5; TRBD2 aligns across 8 bases. There are 15 residues in the CDR3. Germline CDR1 is SGHVS and CDR2 is FQNEAQ. V lost 4 bases and J lost 4; bases outside the gene matches: 8. CDR3 region: CASSSPTGGPETQYF. The DNA for the CDR3 is TGTGCCAGCAGCTCGCCAACGGGGGGGCCAGAGACCCAGTACTTC. Full variable domain (missing parts from reference TRBV7-8 and TRBJ2-5): GAGVSQSPRYKVAKRGQDVALRCDPISGHVSLFWYQQALGQGPEFLTYFQNEAQLDKSGLPSDRFFAERPEGSVSTLKIQRTQQEDSAVYLCASSSPTGGPETQYFGPGTRLLVL.

This clone was observed a few times. The chain carries TRBV19 and TRBJ2-7; D is undetermined. Trimming left V 4 bases short and J 2 bases short, with 9 bases between. The CDR3 totals 13 residues. Germline CDR1 reads LNHDA; CDR2 reads SQIVND (reference sequence). Here the CDR3 DNA reads TGTGCCAGTAGTACGGGCCCTGCCTACGAGCAGTACTTC. Its translation: CASSTGPAYEQYF.

The chain joins TRBV4-3 to TRBJ1-4; D uncertain. V was pared by 4 bases and J by 7 bases, with 16 bases between. The CDR3 totals 15 residues. Per the germline V gene, CDR1 is LGHNA and CDR2 is YSLEER. CDR3 nucleotide sequence: TGCGCCAGCAGCCCCAAGAGAGTTTTGGGTGAAAAACTGTTTTTT. As protein: CASSPKRVLGEKLFF.

This clone came up once. The V and J genes are TRBV7-2 and TRBJ1-1; tentatively, D is TRBD1 (5 bases). V was cut by 4 bases and J by 4 bases, with 10 bases left in between. This CDR3 is 13 amino acids long. Per germline, CDR1 SGHTA and CDR2 FQGNSA. CDR3 in DNA: TGTGCCAGCAGCTGGGGGGTTCGCACTGAAGCTTTCTTT. Residues: CASSWGVRTEAFF.

The chain has TRBV7-3 and TRBJ1-1; tentatively, D is TRBD1 (5 bases). The CDR3 extends over 14 amino acids. CDR1 and CDR2 (germline): SGHTA, FQGTGA. V lost 2 bases, J lost 6 bases, and 13 bases lay in between. DNA for the CDR3: TGTGCCAGCAGCTTATCGGGGGTTAGCGCTGAAGCTTTCTTT. It translates to CASSLSGVSAEAFF.